What follows are 18 T cell receptor beta chains derived from one specimen sequenced in a study of blood T cell repertoires in COVID-19. Sequenced by immunoSEQ multiplex PCR; TCRdb stores in-frame clones only, minus some. Counted here are about 480,000 clones, around 89% occurring once; the ten biggest clones make up around an eighth. The sequencing sample was made of peripheral blood. The source of these receptors is a woman between 50 and 59 years old with COVID-19, enrolled during active disease.

The rearrangement links TRBV5-1 to TRBJ2-3; 8 bases map to TRBD2. Germline loops: CDR1 SGHRS, CDR2 YFSETQ. The J segment lost 2 bases and the V segment lost 0 bases, leaving 2 bases of the junction unmatched. The CDR3 extends over 15 amino acids. The CDR3 is CASSLELADTDTQYF. CDR3 DNA: TGCGCCAGCAGCTTGGAACTAGCGGACACAGATACGCAGTATTTT.

V is TRBV7-9 and J is TRBJ1-3; D might be TRBD1 (5 bases). CDR1 is SEHNR and CDR2 is FQNEAQ in the germline V gene (reference sequence). The CDR3 covers 15 residues. Trimming removed 7 bases at V and 0 bases at J, with 13 bases between. The CDR3 spells CASTDDRTSGNTIYF. The CDR3 nucleotides read TGTGCCAGCACCGACGACAGAACCTCTGGAAACACCATATATTTT. The entire variable domain, with the rest obtained from reference TRBV7-9 and TRBJ1-3, is as follows: DTGVSQNPRHKITKRGQNVTFRCDPISEHNRLYWYRQTLGQGPEFLTYFQNEAQLEKSRLLSDRFSAERPKGSFSTLEIQRTEQGDSAMYLCASTDDRTSGNTIYFGEGSWLTVV.

The chain employs TRBV5-1 and TRBJ1-2; TRBD1 matches 7 bases. The germline V gene encodes CDR1 SGHRS and CDR2 YFSETQ. The CDR3 totals 14 residues. Unmatched junction bases numbered 9, after V lost 2 bases and J lost 8 bases. DNA of the CDR3: TGCGCCAGCAGCTTCCAGACAGGGTTGGACGGCTACACCTTC. Translation gives CASSFQTGLDGYTF.

The J gene is TRBJ2-5, the V gene TRBV5-1, with D possibly matching TRBD1 (6 bases). The CDR3 covers 14 residues. Germline V gene data show CDR1 as SGHRS and CDR2 as YFSETQ. Trimming removed 1 base at V and 5 bases at J, with 12 bases between. CDR3 protein: CASSLTSGDETQYF. The CDR3 DNA reads TGCGCCAGCAGCTTGACGTCAGGGGACGAGACCCAGTACTTC.

The chain combines TRBV7-2 with TRBJ2-7, with TRBD1 matching 10 bases. Germline V CDR1 and CDR2: SGHTA, FQGNSA. This CDR3 is built from 14 residues. The V gene end was trimmed by 6 bases and the J gene end by 2 bases; junction bases not matched to a gene: 4. CDR3 protein: CASRTGTGAYEQYF. DNA of the CDR3: TGTGCCAGCAGAACCGGGACAGGGGCCTACGAGCAGTACTTC. Full variable domain (missing parts from reference TRBV7-2 and TRBJ2-7): GAGVSQSPSNKVTEKGKDVELRCDPISGHTALYWYRQSLGQGLEFLIYFQGNSAPDKSGLPSDRFSAERTGGSVSTLTIQRTQQEDSAVYLCASRTGTGAYEQYFGPGTRLTVT.

The chain couples TRBV11-2 to TRBJ1-2; TRBD1 agrees at 8 bases. The J segment lost 8 bases and the V segment lost 5 bases, leaving 13 bases of the junction unmatched. The CDR3 runs 15 residues. Germline CDR1 SGHAT, CDR2 FQNNGV. In DNA form, the CDR3 reads TGTGCCAGCAGCCCTAGGACAGGGTGGGCGAGGGGCTACACCTTC. Translated, it gives CASSPRTGWARGYTF. The full variable domain, in which reference TRBV11-2 and TRBJ1-2 provide the parts outside the CDR3, is EAGVAQSPRYKIIEKRQSVAFWCNPISGHATLYWYQQILGQGPKLLIQFQNNGVVDDSQLPKDRFSAERLKGVDSTLKIQPAKLEDSAVYLCASSPRTGWARGYTFGSGTRLTVV.

The V and J genes are TRBV9 and TRBJ1-4; D gene ambiguous. CDR1 is SGDLS and CDR2 is YYNGEE in the germline V gene. This CDR3 has 17 amino acids. V shed 3 bases and J shed 0 bases, with 15 bases lying between them. CDR3: CASSGGLGRSTNEKLFF. The CDR3 DNA sequence: TGTGCCAGCAGCGGAGGGCTCGGCAGGTCAACTAATGAAAAACTGTTTTTT.

CDR3 nucleotides: TGTGCCAGCAGCGTAACTCCTAGCGCTACTCATGGGACCCAGTACTTC. This sequence encodes CASSVTPSATHGTQYF. The chain has TRBV9 and TRBJ2-5; TRBD2 is a possible D gene (6 bases). The CDR3 length is 16 residues. From germline, CDR1 is SGDLS and CDR2 YYNGEE. The V and J ends lost 1 base and 7 bases respectively, with 20 bases between them.

J is TRBJ1-2 and V is TRBV7-9; D gene uncertain. The CDR3 runs 15 residues. Germline-derived CDR1 and CDR2 are SEHNR and FQNEAQ (reference sequence). Trimming stripped 4 bases from V and 0 bases from J, with 12 bases between. CDR3 protein: CASSSRPTPNYGYTF. DNA for the CDR3: TGTGCCAGCAGCTCCCGCCCGACACCTAACTATGGCTACACCTTC.

This clone appeared a few times. The chain is built from TRBV7-9 and TRBJ1-2, with 8 bases identical to TRBD1. The CDR3 contains 17 residues. Trimming took 1 base from V and 6 from J; bases not matched to a gene: 13. Germline V CDR1 and CDR2: SEHNR, FQNEAQ (reference sequence). The DNA of the CDR3 is TGTGCCAGCAGCTTAGGGGACAGGCATGTCCCGGTTCATGGCTACACCTTC. Protein product: CASSLGDRHVPVHGYTF.

This chain uses TRBV6-5 with TRBJ2-2; 9 positions match TRBD1. The CDR3 has 14 residues. V dropped 8 bases and J dropped 6; count of bases not matched to a gene: 7. The V gene's germline CDR1 is MNHEY and CDR2 SVGAGI. In nucleotides, the CDR3 is TGTGCCAGCGTGGGGACAGGGCGGGCCGGGGAGCTGTTTTTT. It yields the protein CASVGTGRAGELFF.

The rearrangement uses TRBV20-1 and TRBJ2-3; D is undetermined. The V end was cut by 6 bases, the J end by 5 bases, with 9 bases between. Germline loops: CDR1 DFQATT, CDR2 SNEGSKA (reference sequence). The CDR3 contains 11 residues. The DNA of the CDR3 is TGCAGTGCAGGAGTAGGAGATACGCAGTATTTT. Protein product: CSAGVGDTQYF.

This rearrangement joins TRBV4-1 to TRBJ2-1, with TRBD1 identical over 8 bases. Germline loops: CDR1 MGHRA, CDR2 YSYEKL. The CDR3 is 13 residues long. The ends lost 6 bases at V and 5 bases at J; junction bases unmatched: 3. The CDR3 coding sequence is TGCGCCAGCAGGAGGACAGGGCACAATGAGCAGTTCTTC. It encodes CASRRTGHNEQFF.

The V and J genes are TRBV5-4 and TRBJ2-1, with 10 bases matching TRBD2. The V gene's germline CDR1 is SGHNT and CDR2 YYREEE (reference sequence). This CDR3 spans 15 amino acids. V lost 0 bases, J lost 6 bases, and 3 bases stayed unmatched. CDR3 coding DNA: TGTGCCAGCAGCTTGGGGCTAGCGGGGGCCAATGAGCAGTTCTTC. This codes for CASSLGLAGANEQFF.

A remark on this clone: At one end the junction does not follow the germline gene, possibly because of a read error. The chain employs TRBV6-5 and TRBJ1-1; 7 nucleotides align to TRBD1. The CDR3 spans 14 residues. Germline CDR1 reads MNHEY; CDR2 reads SVGAGI. This CDR3 reads CASSRDRANPEAFF. In nucleotides, the CDR3 is TGTGCCAGCAGCCGCGACAGGGCGAACCCTGAAGCTTTCTTT.

The chain joins TRBV24-1 to TRBJ2-6, with 8 bases lining up with TRBD2. V was pared by 4 bases and J by 0 bases, with 7 bases of the junction left unmatched. Germline V lookup: CDR1 KGHDR, CDR2 SFDVKD. This CDR3 is built from 18 residues. The CDR3 DNA follows: TGTGCCACCAGTGAGGCAGCGGGGGAACACTCTGGGGCCAACGTCCTGACTTTC. This gives the protein CATSEAAGEHSGANVLTF.

The table lists this clone with a count of one. The chain uses TRBV18 and TRBJ1-3; D not certain. The CDR3 covers 18 residues. The germline gives CDR1 KGHSH, CDR2 LQKENI. The ends were cut back, 1 base at V and 4 bases at J, with 20 bases in the middle. The CDR3 spells CASSPRQAAAGRGNTIYF. The CDR3 DNA follows: TGTGCCAGCTCACCACGGCAGGCGGCCGCGGGCCGGGGAAACACCATATATTTT. Full variable domain (outside the CDR3, taken from reference TRBV18 and TRBJ1-3): NAGVMQNPRHLVRRRGQEARLRCSPMKGHSHVYWYRQLPEEGLKFMVYLQKENIIDESGMPKERFSAEFPKEGPSILRIQQVVRGDSAAYFCASSPRQAAAGRGNTIYFGEGSWLTVV.

The chain carries TRBV15 and TRBJ2-7; 9 nucleotides agree with TRBD1. CDR1 and CDR2 (germline): LNHNV, YYDKDF (reference sequence). J gave up 1 base and V 2 bases, and 6 bases lay outside the gene matches. The CDR3 sequence is 16 residues long. CDR3: CATSRSPGTGSYEQYF. For the CDR3, the DNA is TGTGCCACCAGCAGAAGCCCCGGGACAGGGTCCTACGAGCAGTACTTC.